This T cell receptor beta chain was retrieved from a study of T cells in Graves' hyperthyroidism and ophthalmopathy. Study results and caveats: Before onset, by a median of about seven months, the model predicted ophthalmopathy. In blood, most of the thyroid clonotypes expanded above 0.001 were also present.

CDR3 size: 19 residues. J lost 5 bases, V lost 3 bases, and 17 bases had no gene match. CDR1 and CDR2 from the germline V gene are DFQATT and SNEGSKA (reference sequence). The investigators amplified TCR beta CDR3 regions from RNA transcripts. A first-round RT-PCR of the TCR CDR3 used the HTBI primer set. MiXCR, run by TCRdb on the multiplex PCR reads, gives a single entry per CDR3 protein. The sample includes hundreds of thousands of distinct CDR3 sequences, around 25% seen only once; the top ten take 30% to 40%. This clonotype has at least ten counts. The antigen is unknown. The material sequenced was blood. The chain links TRBV20-1 to TRBJ2-5, with 14 bases identical to TRBD2. The origin of this receptor is a woman aged 40 to 50 with Graves' ophthalmopathy. This CDR3 reads CSASPPSPTSGRAGETQYF. The CDR3 DNA is TGCAGTGCTAGTCCTCCAAGTCCGACTAGCGGGAGGGCCGGGGAGACCCAGTACTTC.